The 24 T cell receptor beta chains reported below all come from one sample, sequenced in a study of a mutant IDH1 vaccine in newly diagnosed glioma (dated by TCRdb to the early 2020s). The meaning of the sample's time point label: week 23, last vaccination. Each vaccine dose, consisting of 300 ug of a 20-mer mutant IDH1 peptide in Montanide, was administered subcutaneously with topical imiquimod. The antigens for these receptors are not known. Receptors were amplified or captured by the immunoSEQ multiplex PCR assay. TCRdb obtained this table from immuneACCESS and retained in-frame rearrangements with V and J assigned. These tables miss some clones; where compared with another copy, unresolved V genes account for less than half of the shortfall, and the remainder is unexplained. For this sample there are just over 65,000 clones; under 90% appear just once. The ten largest clones add up to 13% of the sample.

The source material was PBMCs, sampled from a glioma patient whose treatment included an IDH1 peptide vaccine. The receptors were sampled from a man between 18 and 35 years old with glioma.

To note about this clone: The CDR3 carries no conserved terminal phenylalanine or tryptophan, so it likely arises from a read error. The DNA is omitted, as the CDR3 cannot be located on it reliably, and the CDR3 follows TCRdb's listing. The rearrangement links TRBV21-1 to TRBJ1-2. TRBV21-1 is noted as a pseudogene. The CDR3 extends over 9 residues, inclusive of both ends. CDR3 in amino acids: CASSKATTI.

The V gene is TRBV30, the J gene TRBJ2-5, with 9 bases fitting TRBD2. The J segment lost 5 bases and the V segment lost 2 bases, leaving 9 bases of the junction unmatched. This CDR3 has 15 amino acids. Germline V lookup: CDR1 GTSNPN, CDR2 SVGIG (reference sequence). This chain's CDR3 is CAWSRQRGVYETQYF. In nucleotides, the CDR3 is TGTGCCTGGAGTCGCCAGCGGGGGGTTTATGAGACCCAGTACTTC. The full variable domain, in which reference TRBV30 and TRBJ2-5 provide the parts outside the CDR3, is SQTIHQWPATLVQPVGSPLSLECTVEGTSNPNLYWYRQAAGRGLQLLFYSVGIGQISSEVPQNLSASRPQDRQFILSSKKLLLSDSGFYLCAWSRQRGVYETQYFGPGTRLLVL.

V and J are TRBV6-6 and TRBJ1-4, with D unclear. Trimming pared 5 bases from V and 8 bases from J, leaving 6 bases between. The germline V gene has CDR1 MNHNY and CDR2 SVGAGI (reference sequence). The CDR3 runs to 11 residues. The DNA of the CDR3 is TGTGCCAGCAGTGGCGTAGAAAAACTGTTTTTT. It translates to CASSGVEKLFF.

This chain links TRBV7-9 with TRBJ1-2, with D unclear. Germline V gene sequence: CDR1 SEHNR, CDR2 FQNEAQ (reference sequence). Deletions cut 4 bases from V and 4 bases from J, with 16 bases between. The CDR3 contains 15 residues. DNA of the CDR3: TGTGCCAGCAGCTCCGCGAGTGCCAGATTCTATGGCTACACCTTC. This gives the protein CASSSASARFYGYTF.

The chain joins TRBV29-1 to TRBJ2-7, with D tentatively TRBD1 (6 bases). The ends were cut back, 4 bases at V and 4 bases at J, with 17 bases in the middle. The CDR3 sequence is 14 residues long. CDR1 is SQVTM, CDR2 ANQGSEA, per germline. CDR3 amino acids: CSVAVDRVPYEQYF. The CDR3 DNA is TGCAGCGTTGCGGTGGACAGAGTTCCTTACGAGCAGTACTTC.

This clone was seen a handful of times. The V gene is TRBV9, the J gene TRBJ1-2; D is ambiguous. The length of the CDR3 is 14 residues. Deletions cut 4 bases from V and 5 bases from J, with 15 bases between. The germline gives CDR1 SGDLS, CDR2 YYNGEE. CDR3 region: CASSPDGTLYGYTF. In DNA form, the CDR3 reads TGTGCCAGCAGCCCCGACGGAACCCTATATGGCTACACCTTC.

The CDR3 nucleotides read TGCAGCGCTCCACAGGGCTTGTATGGCTACACCTTC. This translates into CSAPQGLYGYTF. The rearrangement links TRBV29-1 to TRBJ1-2, with a possible D match to TRBD1 (6 bases). Germline V gene data show CDR1 as SQVTM and CDR2 as ANQGSEA. V lost 7 bases and J 5 bases, leaving 14 bases between the germline ends. The CDR3 is 12 amino acids.

The CDR3, as DNA: TGTGCCACCAGCAGAGATATAGGAAATTCACCCCTCCACTTT. Protein sequence: CATSRDIGNSPLHF. The chain employs TRBV15 and TRBJ1-6; D is undetermined. V lost 0 bases and J lost 7, with 7 bases in between. Germline loops: CDR1 LNHNV, CDR2 YYDKDF (reference sequence). CDR3 length equals 14 residues.

CDR3 protein: CASSYGESSYEQYF. In DNA, the CDR3 is TGTGCCAGCAGTTACGGCGAAAGCTCCTACGAGCAGTACTTC. The chain joins TRBV6-5 to TRBJ2-7; D uncertain. The CDR3 contains 14 residues. The germline gives CDR1 MNHEY, CDR2 SVGAGI. The ends were cut back, 2 bases at V and 0 bases at J, with 8 bases in the middle.

The chain combines TRBV29-1 with TRBJ1-2, with D maybe TRBD1 (6 bases). Germline CDR1 SQVTM, CDR2 ANQGSEA. The CDR3 sequence is 14 residues long. V gave up 3 bases and J gave up 4 bases, with 15 bases separating them. The CDR3 sequence is CSVDLGARVYGYTF. CDR3 in DNA: TGCAGCGTTGATCTGGGGGCGCGAGTCTATGGCTACACCTTC.

This sequence joins TRBV6-6 and TRBJ2-2; 7 nucleotides match TRBD1. The CDR3 loop spans 14 amino acids. Germline lookup yields CDR1 MNHNY and CDR2 SVGAGI (reference sequence). With V trimmed by 1 base and J by 6 bases, 2 bases remained unmatched. This CDR3 is CASSYLQGAGELFF. In DNA, the CDR3 is TGTGCCAGCAGTTACTTGCAGGGGGCCGGGGAGCTGTTTTTT.

The V gene is TRBV11-3, the J gene TRBJ2-3, with 9 bases lining up with TRBD1. Germline V gene lookup returns CDR1 SGHNT and CDR2 YENEEA. The CDR3 is made up of 15 amino acids. J lost 4 bases, V lost 3 bases, and 5 bases had no gene match. CDR3 protein: CASSFGTGLADTQYF. CDR3 nucleotide sequence: TGTGCCAGCAGCTTCGGGACAGGGTTAGCAGATACGCAGTATTTT. Full variable domain (remainder filled in from reference TRBV11-3 and TRBJ2-3): EAGVVQSPRYKIIEKKQPVAFWCNPISGHNTLYWYLQNLGQGPELLIRYENEEAVDDSQLPKDRFSAERLKGVDSTLKIQPAELGDSAVYLCASSFGTGLADTQYFGPGTRLTVL.

The CDR3 sequence is CASSIKVRLAGNNEQFF. The CDR3 bases are TGTGCCAGTAGTATCAAGGTTAGGCTAGCGGGCAACAATGAGCAGTTCTTC. The chain recombines TRBV19 with TRBJ2-1; TRBD2 agrees at 8 bases. Germline-derived CDR1 and CDR2 are LNHDA and SQIVND (reference sequence). This CDR3 is 17 amino acids long. Germline trimming cut 3 bases from V and 5 bases from J; bases unmatched to any gene: 12.

V usage is TRBV27 and J usage is TRBJ1-3, with TRBD1 matching over 9 bases. With V trimmed by 6 bases and J by 0 bases, 9 bases remained unmatched. Germline-derived CDR1 and CDR2 are MNHEY and SMNVEV (reference sequence). This CDR3 has 17 amino acids. The CDR3 is CASRNTGGSGSGNTIYF. CDR3 DNA: TGTGCCAGCAGGAATACAGGGGGCTCGGGCTCTGGAAACACCATATATTTT.

The J gene is TRBJ2-3, the V gene TRBV6-6, with TRBD1 matching 10 bases. CDR1 and CDR2 from the germline V gene are MNHNY and SVGAGI (reference sequence). V shed 6 bases, J shed 6 bases, and the junction held 12 bases outside the gene matches. This CDR3 is 16 amino acids long. The CDR3 protein is CASSKNRDRGRDTQYF. The CDR3 bases are TGTGCCAGCAGCAAAAACCGGGACAGGGGCCGCGATACGCAGTATTTT.

There are a few counts of this clone. This chain uses TRBV6-5 with TRBJ1-1, with 7 bases identical to TRBD1. The germline V gene has CDR1 MNHEY and CDR2 SVGAGI. This CDR3 is 15 amino acids long. Trimming at V came to 0 bases and at J to 8 bases, leaving 9 bases not matched to a gene. CDR3 coding DNA: TGTGCCAGCAGTTACTCGACCGGGACAGTTAAGGAAGCTTTCTTT. Its protein is CASSYSTGTVKEAFF.

CDR3 sequence (DNA): TGTGCCAGTAGTATGTCGCGTGGCTACACCTTC. The encoded protein is CASSMSRGYTF. V gene TRBV19 combines with J gene TRBJ1-2; D is unresolved. The germline V and J ends were trimmed by 3 bases and 7 bases, with 6 bases remaining between them. The germline V gene encodes CDR1 LNHDA and CDR2 SQIVND (reference sequence). The CDR3 consists of 11 residues. The whole variable domain, remainder taken from reference TRBV19 and TRBJ1-2, is DGGITQSPKYLFRKEGQNVTLSCEQNLNHDAMYWYRQDPGQGLRLIYYSQIVNDFQKGDIAEGYSVSREKKESFPLTVTSAQKNPTAFYLCASSMSRGYTFGSGTRLTVV.

CDR3 DNA: TGTGCCAGCAGCCTTGGGGGGACTTCGGTGAACACTGAAGCTTTCTTT. This encodes CASSLGGTSVNTEAFF. The chain employs TRBV9 and TRBJ1-1; D might be TRBD1 (5 bases). V was shortened by 4 bases and J by 0 bases, with 16 bases between the two germline ends. Germline CDR1 and CDR2: SGDLS and YYNGEE. The CDR3 consists of 16 residues.

V is TRBV5-1 and J is TRBJ1-2; TRBD1 might be the D (6 bases). The CDR3 runs 14 residues. Deletions cut 7 bases from V and 3 bases from J, with 16 bases between. Germline V gives CDR1 SGHRS, CDR2 YFSETQ. The CDR3 protein is CASYSNTGYYGYTF. The CDR3, as DNA: TGCGCCAGCTATTCTAATACAGGGTACTATGGCTACACCTTC.

J is TRBJ2-1 and V is TRBV12-5; D is possibly TRBD2 (6 bases). The germline V gene has CDR1 LGHNT and CDR2 FRNRAP. This CDR3 has 16 residues. The germline V and J ends were trimmed by 4 bases and 6 bases, with 19 bases remaining between them. CDR3 in DNA: TGTGCTAGTGGTTCACAACTAGCACTAAGCCCCAATGAGCAGTTCTTC. Protein: CASGSQLALSPNEQFF.

The V gene is TRBV5-1, the J gene TRBJ2-3, with TRBD2 matching over 11 bases. This CDR3 region has 15 residues. The junction had 5 bases not matched to a gene; V was cut back by 7 bases and J by 1 base. Germline assignment: CDR1 SGHRS and CDR2 YFSETQ. CDR3: CASLPTSGGTDTQYF. The DNA of the CDR3 is TGCGCCAGCCTGCCGACTAGCGGGGGCACAGATACGCAGTATTTT.

The sample holds one count of this clone. J is TRBJ2-1 and V is TRBV11-3; 7 bases line up with TRBD1. The germline V gene encodes CDR1 SGHNT and CDR2 YENEEA. Trimming took 0 bases from V and 3 from J; bases not matched to a gene: 2. The CDR3 is 15 residues long. CDR3 amino acids: CASSLDGTVYNEQFF. CDR3 DNA: TGTGCCAGCAGCTTAGATGGGACAGTCTACAATGAGCAGTTCTTC.

V and J are TRBV6-5 and TRBJ2-1; D gene ambiguous. The V and J ends lost 4 bases and 9 bases respectively, with 13 bases between them. CDR3 size: 13 residues. CDR1 is MNHEY and CDR2 is SVGAGI in the germline V gene. The CDR3 bases are TGTGCCAGCAGTTTCTCAGATTGGGGTGAGCAGTTCTTC. It encodes CASSFSDWGEQFF.

The genes are TRBV19 and TRBJ1-2; possible D gene TRBD1, 6 bases. V gave up 9 bases and J gave up 0 bases, with 20 bases separating them. Looked up from germline, CDR1 is LNHDA and CDR2 is SQIVND (reference sequence). The CDR3 is made up of 16 amino acids. CDR3 sequence reads: CASNPTGPTANYGYTF. The CDR3 nucleotides are TGTGCCAGCAATCCTACAGGGCCGACAGCTAACTATGGCTACACCTTC.